The 20 T cell receptor beta chains in this list originate from one sample, sequenced in a study of cytomegalovirus exposure and HLA in healthy donors. This table comes from immunoSEQ multiplex PCR, and its TCRdb copy is limited to in-frame clones, with some not included. This sample has around 230,000 clones, with 86% found just once. The specimen sequenced was PBMCs. Receptors originate from a woman aged 25-40 years in good health and CMV-seropositive.

This chain joins TRBV27 and TRBJ2-1; 7 nucleotides line up with TRBD2. Germline V lookup: CDR1 MNHEY, CDR2 SMNVEV (reference sequence). The CDR3 consists of 15 residues. The J segment lost 4 bases and the V segment lost 6 bases, leaving 9 bases of the junction unmatched. The CDR3 sequence: CASSDPGEGYNEQFF. CDR3 in DNA: TGTGCCAGCAGCGACCCTGGGGAGGGTTACAATGAGCAGTTCTTC.

V is TRBV6-1 and J is TRBJ1-1, with a tentative D call TRBD1 (5 bases). Trimming pared 6 bases from V and 4 bases from J, leaving 15 bases between. This CDR3 has 14 residues. The germline V gene encodes CDR1 MNHNS and CDR2 SASEGT. The CDR3 nucleotides are TGTGCCAGCAGGTTGCCCTGGGGACTCACTGAAGCTTTCTTT. This translates into CASRLPWGLTEAFF.

The chain joins TRBV6-4 to TRBJ2-3; D is possibly TRBD1 (6 bases). CDR1 is MRHNA and CDR2 is SNTAGT in the germline V gene. This CDR3 region has 15 residues. V was pared by 3 bases and J by 1 base, with 11 bases between. Here the CDR3 reads CASSENAGGTDTQYF. The DNA for the CDR3 is TGTGCCAGCAGTGAGAATGCAGGGGGCACAGATACGCAGTATTTT.

Only one count was recorded for this clone. J is TRBJ2-1 and V is TRBV30; 11 nucleotides align to TRBD2. CDR1 GTSNPN and CDR2 SVGIG come from the germline V gene (reference sequence). The CDR3 sequence is 15 residues long. V trimming: 1 base; J trimming: 3 bases; junction bases outside the gene matches: 2. CDR3 region: CAWSAGTSGYNEQFF. The CDR3, as DNA: TGTGCCTGGAGTGCCGGGACTAGCGGCTACAATGAGCAGTTCTTC.

The rearrangement links TRBV18 to TRBJ2-7; TRBD2 is a possible D gene (6 bases). V lost 5 bases and J 4 bases, leaving 15 bases between the germline ends. The germline V gene has CDR1 KGHSH and CDR2 LQKENI. This CDR3 is 14 amino acids long. The chain's CDR3 is CASSKSGVLYEQYF. In DNA form, the CDR3 reads TGTGCCAGCTCAAAGTCGGGGGTTCTGTACGAGCAGTACTTC.

This sequence joins TRBV30 and TRBJ2-5, with TRBD2 matching 7 bases. The last part of the DNA fits TRBJ2-7 better; the J call may be wrong. The CDR3 runs 14 residues. Germline V gene data show CDR1 as GTSNPN and CDR2 as SVGIG (reference sequence). CDR3 residues: CALKRLAFPYEQYF. CDR3 sequence (DNA): TGTGCCCTCAAGCGACTAGCTTTTCCCTACGAGCAGTACTTC.

In DNA, the CDR3 is TGTGCCAGCAGCCTAAGGCTTTTAGCGGGAGAGGGGCAAGAGACCCAGTACTTC. Amino acids: CASSLRLLAGEGQETQYF. The J gene is TRBJ2-5, the V gene TRBV28; TRBD2 matches at 9 bases. The CDR3 loop spans 18 amino acids. V shed 6 bases, J shed 2 bases, and the junction held 16 bases outside the gene matches. Germline CDR1 reads MDHEN; CDR2 reads SYDVKM.

The genes are TRBV9 and TRBJ1-4, with D perhaps TRBD1 (6 bases). Trimming pared 0 bases from V and 4 bases from J, leaving 10 bases between. Germline CDR1 and CDR2: SGDLS and YYNGEE. The CDR3 sequence is 15 residues long. CDR3 in amino acids: CASSVGTALNEKLFF. DNA for the CDR3: TGTGCCAGCAGCGTAGGGACAGCGCTTAATGAAAAACTGTTTTTT.

This clone appeared a few times. The chain combines TRBV19 with TRBJ2-2; 8 nucleotides align to TRBD2. V lost 3 bases and J lost 5; bases outside the gene matches: 5. Germline CDR1 reads LNHDA; CDR2 reads SQIVND (reference sequence). This CDR3 comprises 15 residues. The CDR3 DNA reads TGTGCCAGTAGTATTGGCGCGGGAGGAACCGGGGAGCTGTTTTTT. Protein: CASSIGAGGTGELFF.

The chain combines TRBV6-4 with TRBJ2-7, with TRBD2 matching 11 bases. The length of the CDR3 is 15 residues. With V trimmed by 3 bases and J by 4 bases, 5 bases remained unmatched. Germline CDR1 MRHNA, CDR2 SNTAGT. CDR3 protein: CASSEVAGGPYEQYF. DNA of the CDR3: TGTGCCAGCAGTGAAGTAGCGGGAGGGCCGTACGAGCAGTACTTC.

The chain recombines TRBV7-3 with TRBJ2-1; maybe TRBD1 (6 bases). The CDR3 is 14 residues long. With 4 bases removed from V and 6 bases from J, the gap between germline ends came to 13 bases. The germline gives CDR1 SGHTA, CDR2 FQGTGA. CDR3 residues: CASSSRTESNEQFF. The DNA for the CDR3 is TGTGCCAGCAGCTCCCGGACAGAATCCAATGAGCAGTTCTTC.

V usage is TRBV2 and J usage is TRBJ2-7; 9 bases map to TRBD1. Germline CDR1 reads SNHLY; CDR2 reads FYNNEI. CDR3 length: 14 residues. V shed 6 bases, J shed 4 bases, and the junction held 7 bases outside the gene matches. DNA of the CDR3: TGTGCCAGCAGAACCACAGGGGGCGCATACGAGCAGTACTTC. It specifies CASRTTGGAYEQYF.

The chain employs TRBV6-4 and TRBJ2-1, with 8 bases fitting TRBD2. J was trimmed by 2 bases and V by 5 bases; bases with no gene match: 11. The germline gives CDR1 MRHNA, CDR2 SNTAGT. This CDR3 contains 17 residues. The CDR3, as DNA: TGTGCCAGCAGTCCTGAATCAGCGGGAGAGGCCTACAATGAGCAGTTCTTC. It codes for CASSPESAGEAYNEQFF.

This rearrangement joins TRBV19 to TRBJ2-7; 7 nucleotides align to TRBD2. The CDR3 totals 16 residues. Germline assignment: CDR1 LNHDA and CDR2 SQIVND (reference sequence). The V and J ends lost 0 bases and 3 bases, in that order; junction bases with no gene match: 8. For the CDR3, the DNA is TGTGCCAGTAGTATAGAAGCGGCTAGCGGACGCTACGAGCAGTACTTC. Translated, it gives CASSIEAASGRYEQYF.

The CDR3 region is CSVEGLGGFNYGYTF. The DNA for the CDR3 is TGCAGCGTTGAAGGTTTGGGGGGTTTTAACTATGGCTACACCTTC. The chain employs TRBV29-1 and TRBJ1-2; TRBD1 is a possible D gene (5 bases). The germline V gene encodes CDR1 SQVTM and CDR2 ANQGSEA. The V end was cut by 1 base, the J end by 1 base, with 13 bases between. This CDR3 contains 15 residues.

The chain uses TRBV27 and TRBJ1-1, with unresolved D. Between the trimmed V and J ends, which lost 3 bases and 4 bases, there was a span of 12 bases. CDR3 size: 14 residues. CDR1 is MNHEY, CDR2 SMNVEV, per germline (reference sequence). This CDR3 is CASSFVGKSTEAFF. CDR3 nucleotide sequence: TGTGCCAGCAGTTTTGTGGGCAAGAGCACTGAAGCTTTCTTT.

Of note for this clone: In the same sample, other DNA sequences code for this CDR3. The CDR3 DNA reads TGTGCCAGCAGCTTAGCGGGACTCACTTACGAGCAGTACTTC. This codes for CASSLAGLTYEQYF. This chain joins TRBV7-9 and TRBJ2-7; D might be TRBD2 (6 bases). Germline values: CDR1 SEHNR, CDR2 FQNEAQ (reference sequence). The CDR3 is 14 amino acids. V dropped 0 bases and J dropped 4 bases, with 10 bases sitting between them.

This rearrangement joins TRBV25-1 to TRBJ1-1; 7 bases are a match to TRBD1. The germline CDR1 and CDR2 sequences are MGHDK and SYGVNS. Trimming removed 6 bases from V and 1 base from J; junction bases left unmatched: 2. The CDR3 runs to 13 residues. The CDR3 DNA is TGTGCCAGCAGGGGACAGAAGAACACTGAAGCTTTCTTT. As protein: CASRGQKNTEAFF. The entire variable domain, with the rest obtained from reference TRBV25-1 and TRBJ1-1, is as follows: EADIYQTPRYLVIGTGKKITLECSQTMGHDKMYWYQQDPGMELHLIHYSYGVNSTEKGDLSSESTVSRIRTEHFPLTLESARPSHTSQYLCASRGQKNTEAFFGQGTRLTVV.

The chain joins TRBV11-2 to TRBJ2-7, with D tentatively TRBD2 (6 bases). Germline loops: CDR1 SGHAT, CDR2 FQNNGV. This CDR3 spans 15 amino acids. V lost 1 base to trimming and J lost 5 bases, with 15 bases between them. CDR3 sequence: CASSLGRTAGNEQYF. The CDR3 nucleotides read TGTGCCAGCAGCTTAGGACGGACGGCGGGGAACGAGCAGTACTTC. The whole variable domain, filled in from reference TRBV11-2 and TRBJ2-7, reads EAGVAQSPRYKIIEKRQSVAFWCNPISGHATLYWYQQILGQGPKLLIQFQNNGVVDDSQLPKDRFSAERLKGVDSTLKIQPAKLEDSAVYLCASSLGRTAGNEQYFGPGTRLTVT.

The V gene is TRBV6-5, the J gene TRBJ1-1; 8 bases are a match to TRBD1. J gave up 3 bases and V 5 bases, and 5 bases lay outside the gene matches. CDR1 is MNHEY, CDR2 SVGAGI, per germline. The CDR3 has 14 amino acids. The DNA for the CDR3 is TGTGCCAGCAGTAAAACAGGGGGAGACACTGAAGCTTTCTTT. This gives the protein CASSKTGGDTEAFF.